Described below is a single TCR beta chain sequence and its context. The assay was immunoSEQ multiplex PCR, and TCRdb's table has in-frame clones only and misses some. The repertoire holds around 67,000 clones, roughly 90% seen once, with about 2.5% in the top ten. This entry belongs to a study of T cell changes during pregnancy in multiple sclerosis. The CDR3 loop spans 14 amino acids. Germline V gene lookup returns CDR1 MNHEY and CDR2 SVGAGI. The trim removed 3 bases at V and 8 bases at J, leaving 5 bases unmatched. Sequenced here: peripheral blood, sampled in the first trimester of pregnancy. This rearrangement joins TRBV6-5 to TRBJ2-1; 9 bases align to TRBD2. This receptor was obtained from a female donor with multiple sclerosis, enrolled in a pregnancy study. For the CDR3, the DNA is TGTGCCAGCAGTTATGGGACTAGCAGCTATGAGCAGTTCTTC. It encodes CASSYGTSSYEQFF.